Listed here is a single T cell receptor (beta chain). The antigen is not known. With a much larger clone just one base away, this may be a read error. CDR3 length: 15 residues. Germline CDR1 MDHEN, CDR2 SYDVKM. The data were obtained in a study of regulatory T cells in long-lasting Graves disease. Study-wide results and limits: Relative to newly diagnosed Graves' patients, persistent ones had lower TCR diversity.

iRepertoire HTBI primers and Arm-PCR of CDR3 regions built TCR beta libraries. TCRdb processed the multiplex PCR reads anew with MiXCR; each CDR3 protein has one entry. The sample lists under 500,000 distinct CDR3 sequences, roughly 20% occurring once. Time point defined: persistent/refractory GD, antithyroid drugs over 5 years with positive TRAb. PBMCs were the source of the RNA used for TCR sequencing. The patients included were those that came from an endocrinology department in Xi'an, China. The specimen was peripheral blood mononuclear cells (PBMCs), collected when the disease was refractory, from a patient treated with antithyroid drugs. The chain uses TRBV28 and TRBJ2-5, with TRBD1 identical over 10 bases. The sequence was obtained from a female donor with Graves disease. The CDR3 is CASSTPGQGQEAQYF. In nucleotides, the CDR3 is TGTGCCAGCAGTACTCCGGGACAGGGGCAAGAGGCCCAGTACTTC.